This record looks at one TCR beta chain sequence and its context. This sample stems from a study of T cell repertoires in ileal Crohn's disease. Study-wide background: Median disease duration was approximately eight years; approximately 32% smoked at surgery.

The repertoire was sequenced with immunoSEQ multiplex PCR; TCRdb's copy has only in-frame clones and lacks some. The sample comprises around 16,000 clones, 93% of which are singletons, and nearly 3.5% rests with the top ten. Sample: ileal tissue. The source is an adult with Crohn's disease.

The DNA of the CDR3 is TGTGCCAGCAGCTTAATAGTAGGGCGGGCGAGCTCTGGAAACACCATATATTTT. Amino acid sequence: CASSLIVGRASSGNTIYF. V and J are TRBV11-2 and TRBJ1-3; D gene uncertain. Looked up from germline, CDR1 is SGHAT and CDR2 is FQNNGV. The length of the CDR3 is 18 residues. Trimming took off 2 bases at V and 0 bases at J, with 17 bases between the two ends. Full variable domain (remainder filled in from reference TRBV11-2 and TRBJ1-3): EAGVAQSPRYKIIEKRQSVAFWCNPISGHATLYWYQQILGQGPKLLIQFQNNGVVDDSQLPKDRFSAERLKGVDSTLKIQPAKLEDSAVYLCASSLIVGRASSGNTIYFGEGSWLTVV.